This TCR beta chain was documented in a study of T cells in narcolepsy. Study background: Enrolled donors included narcolepsy type 1 or type 2 patients and healthy controls.

Study outcomes and limitations: Comparing one patient's CSF and blood CD4+ clonotypes highlighted HCRT- and TRIB2-specific autoreactive clonotypes.

Only in-frame clones appear in the TCRdb table, and some are missing; sequencing was by immunoSEQ multiplex PCR. Altogether around 30,000 clones are present, roughly 78% being singletons, with the ten largest covering about 1.2%. V shed 5 bases and J shed 2 bases, with 16 bases lying between them. Germline-derived CDR1 and CDR2 are MNHEY and SVGAGI. The CDR3 covers 15 residues. Remarks on this clone: Its antigen remains unknown.

The gene calls are TRBV6-5 and TRBJ2-7; tentatively, D is TRBD1 (6 bases). The sequence derives from a human donor with narcolepsy. Sequenced: CD45RA- memory CD4+ T cells from PBMCs. The CDR3 nucleotides read TGTGCCAGCAGTCCCCCAGGGACATCGACCTACGAGCAGTACTTC. This encodes CASSPPGTSTYEQYF.